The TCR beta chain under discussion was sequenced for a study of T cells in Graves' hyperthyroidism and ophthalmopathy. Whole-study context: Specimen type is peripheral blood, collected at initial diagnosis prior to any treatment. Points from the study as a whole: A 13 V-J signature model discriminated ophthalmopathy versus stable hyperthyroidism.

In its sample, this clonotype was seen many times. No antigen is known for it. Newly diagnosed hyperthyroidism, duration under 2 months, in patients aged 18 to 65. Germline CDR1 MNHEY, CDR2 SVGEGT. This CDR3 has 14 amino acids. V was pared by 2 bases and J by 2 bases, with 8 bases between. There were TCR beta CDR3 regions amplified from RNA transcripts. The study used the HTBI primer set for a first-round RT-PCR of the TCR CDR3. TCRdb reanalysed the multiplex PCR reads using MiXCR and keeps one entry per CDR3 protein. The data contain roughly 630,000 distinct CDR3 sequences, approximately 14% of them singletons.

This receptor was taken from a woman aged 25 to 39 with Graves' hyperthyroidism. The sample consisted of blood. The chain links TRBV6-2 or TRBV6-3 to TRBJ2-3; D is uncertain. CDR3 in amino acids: CASSYAATTDTQYF. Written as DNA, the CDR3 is TGTGCCAGCAGTTACGCGGCCACCACAGATACGCAGTATTTT.